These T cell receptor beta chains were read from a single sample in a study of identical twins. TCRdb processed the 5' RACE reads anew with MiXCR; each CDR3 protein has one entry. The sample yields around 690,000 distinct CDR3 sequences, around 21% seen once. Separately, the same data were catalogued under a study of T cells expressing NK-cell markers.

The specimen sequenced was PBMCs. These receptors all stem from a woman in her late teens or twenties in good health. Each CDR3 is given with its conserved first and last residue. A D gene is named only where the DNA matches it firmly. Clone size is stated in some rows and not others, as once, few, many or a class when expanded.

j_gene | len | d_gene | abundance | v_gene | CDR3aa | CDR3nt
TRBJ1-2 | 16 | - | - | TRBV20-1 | CSAGQGTTSTIYGYTF | TGCAGTGCCGGCCAGGGGACGACCTCAACCATCTATGGCTACACCTTC
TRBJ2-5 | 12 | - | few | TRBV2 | CAKRTGRETQYF | TGTGCCAAAAGGACGGGTCGGGAGACCCAGTACTTC
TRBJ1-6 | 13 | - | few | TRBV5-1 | CASSREGTSPLHF | TGCGCCAGCAGCCGGGAGGGAACCTCACCCCTCCACTTT
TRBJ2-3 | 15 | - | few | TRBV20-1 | CSANSVGSSTDTQYF | TGCAGTGCTAATTCTGTAGGATCTAGCACAGATACGCAGTATTTT
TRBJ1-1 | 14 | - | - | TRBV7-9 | CASSLESPNTEAFF | TGTGCCAGCAGCTTAGAGTCCCCGAACACTGAAGCTTTCTTT
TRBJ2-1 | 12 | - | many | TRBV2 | CASSETGNEQFF | TGTGCCAGCAGTGAAACCGGGAATGAGCAGTTCTTC
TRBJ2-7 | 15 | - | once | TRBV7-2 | CASSLVLDNSYEQYF | TGTGCCAGCAGCTTAGTTTTGGACAACTCCTACGAGCAGTACTTC
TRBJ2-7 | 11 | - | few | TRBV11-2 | CASSLGSGQHF | TGTGCCAGCAGCTTAGGGTCCGGGCAACACTTC
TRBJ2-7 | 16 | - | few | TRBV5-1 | CASSLAGTQSSYEQYF | TGCGCCAGCAGCTTAGCCGGGACGCAGAGCTCCTACGAGCAGTACTTC
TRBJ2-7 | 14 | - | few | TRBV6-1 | CASRPGWGAYEQYF | TGTGCCAGCAGACCAGGGTGGGGTGCCTACGAGCAGTACTTC
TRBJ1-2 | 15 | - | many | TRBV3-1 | CASSQGTRANYGYTF | TGTGCCAGCAGCCAAGGAACACGAGCTAACTATGGCTACACCTTC
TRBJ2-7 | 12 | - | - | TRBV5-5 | CASSLDSPRGYF | TGTGCCAGCAGCTTAGACAGTCCGAGGGGGTACTTC
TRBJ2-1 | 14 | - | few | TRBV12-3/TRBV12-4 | CASSLGGSVFEQFF | TGTGCCAGCAGTTTAGGGGGTTCTGTTTTTGAGCAGTTCTTC
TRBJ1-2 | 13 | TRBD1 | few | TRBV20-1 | CSAHTGGAYGYTF | TGCAGTGCTCATACAGGGGGCGCCTATGGCTACACCTTC
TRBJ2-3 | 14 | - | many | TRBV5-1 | CASSPPHGTDTQYF | TGCGCCAGCAGCCCGCCCCACGGCACAGATACGCAGTATTTT
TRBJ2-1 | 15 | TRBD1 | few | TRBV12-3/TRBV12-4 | CASSLRQGADNEQFF | TGTGCCAGCAGTTTGAGGCAGGGGGCGGACAATGAGCAGTTCTTC
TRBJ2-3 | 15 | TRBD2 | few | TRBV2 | CASTQREFRRDTQYF | TGTGCCAGCACCCAGCGGGAGTTCAGACGAGATACGCAGTATTTT
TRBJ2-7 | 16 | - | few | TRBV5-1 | CASSPGIRVSSYEQYF | TGCGCCAGCAGCCCTGGAATTCGAGTCAGCTCCTACGAGCAGTACTTC
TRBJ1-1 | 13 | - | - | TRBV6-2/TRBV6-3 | CASSYVRVTEAFF | TGTGCCAGCAGTTACGTTAGGGTCACTGAAGCTTTCTTT
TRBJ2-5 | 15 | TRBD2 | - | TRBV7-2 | CASSLGGRVEETQYF | TGTGCCAGCAGCTTAGGAGGGAGGGTCGAAGAGACCCAGTACTTC
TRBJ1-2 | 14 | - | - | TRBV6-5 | CASSCQTVNYGYTF | TGTGCCAGCAGTTGCCAAACGGTTAACTATGGCTACACCTTC
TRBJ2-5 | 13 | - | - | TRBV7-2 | CASSSGGWETQYF | TGTGCCAGCAGCTCGGGGGGCTGGGAGACCCAGTACTTC